The entry below gives a single T cell receptor beta chain sequence along with its context. Its cognate antigen is unknown. The data were obtained in a study of T cell responses to AZD1222 COVID-19 vaccine. Overall study context: Pooled samples include second doses given at about 4 or 12 weeks. Whole-study results and caveats: The peak T cell response came first, and repertoires were sampled only after it. Possibly, clonal diversity was underestimated; donors were largely white British and included more females. Dominant CD4 TCR responses targeted spike regions 160-218 and 743-854.

Produced via immunoSEQ multiplex PCR; TCRdb's table is partial and in-frame only. The profile covers some 180,000 clones, with about nine tenths appearing a single time and 1.5% to 2% taken by the ten largest. Germline-derived CDR1 and CDR2 are WNHNN and SYGVQD (reference sequence). The CDR3 spans 16 residues. V was pared by 6 bases and J by 4 bases, with 9 bases of the junction left unmatched. The clonotype was recovered from an adult in good health. Sequencing used peripheral blood, obtained on day 0 of AZD1222 vaccination. This sequence joins TRBV10-1 and TRBJ2-2; 9 bases map to TRBD1. The CDR3 loop reads CASSLRGQGGTGELFF. CDR3 bases: TGCGCCAGCAGCCTTAGGGGACAGGGAGGCACCGGGGAGCTGTTTTTT.